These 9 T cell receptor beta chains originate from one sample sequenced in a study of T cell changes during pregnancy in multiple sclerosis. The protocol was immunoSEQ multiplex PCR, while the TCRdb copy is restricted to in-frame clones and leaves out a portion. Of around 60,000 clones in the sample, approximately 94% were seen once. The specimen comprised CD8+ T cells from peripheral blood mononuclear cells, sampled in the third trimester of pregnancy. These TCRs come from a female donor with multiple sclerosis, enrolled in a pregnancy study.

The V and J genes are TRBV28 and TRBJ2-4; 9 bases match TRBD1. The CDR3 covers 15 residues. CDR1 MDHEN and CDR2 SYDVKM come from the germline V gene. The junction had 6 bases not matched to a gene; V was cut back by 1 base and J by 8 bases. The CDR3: CASSLLWDRVDIQYF. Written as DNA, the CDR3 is TGTGCCAGCAGTTTATTGTGGGACAGGGTGGACATTCAGTACTTC.

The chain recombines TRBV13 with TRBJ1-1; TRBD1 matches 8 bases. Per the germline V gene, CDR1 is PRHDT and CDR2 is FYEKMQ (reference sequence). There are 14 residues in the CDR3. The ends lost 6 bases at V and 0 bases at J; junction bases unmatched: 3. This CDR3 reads CASRDRGMNTEAFF. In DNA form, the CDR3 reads TGTGCCAGCAGAGACAGGGGCATGAACACTGAAGCTTTCTTT.

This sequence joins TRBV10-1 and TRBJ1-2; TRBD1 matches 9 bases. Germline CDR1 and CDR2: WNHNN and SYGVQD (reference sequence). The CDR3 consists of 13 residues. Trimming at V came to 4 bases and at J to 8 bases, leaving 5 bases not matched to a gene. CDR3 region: CASSGDRVFGYTF. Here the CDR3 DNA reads TGCGCCAGCAGTGGGGACAGGGTATTCGGCTACACCTTC.

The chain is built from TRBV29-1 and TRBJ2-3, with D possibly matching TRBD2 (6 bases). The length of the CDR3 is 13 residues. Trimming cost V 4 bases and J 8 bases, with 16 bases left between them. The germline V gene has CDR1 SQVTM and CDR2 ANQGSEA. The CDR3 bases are TGCAGCGTTGGTACGGGGGACGGCGGTACGCAGTATTTT. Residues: CSVGTGDGGTQYF.

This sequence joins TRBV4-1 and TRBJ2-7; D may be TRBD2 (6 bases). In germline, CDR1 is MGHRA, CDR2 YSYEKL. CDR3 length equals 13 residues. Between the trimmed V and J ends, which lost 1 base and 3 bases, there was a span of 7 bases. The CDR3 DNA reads TGCGCCAGCAGCCAAGGGGACTTCTACGAGCAGTACTTC. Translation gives CASSQGDFYEQYF.

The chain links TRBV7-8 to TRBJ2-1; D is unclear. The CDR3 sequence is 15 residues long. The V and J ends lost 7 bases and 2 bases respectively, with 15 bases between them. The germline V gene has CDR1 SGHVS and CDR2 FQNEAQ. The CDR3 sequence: CASTPPGATYNEQFF. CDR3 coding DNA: TGTGCCAGCACCCCCCCGGGTGCCACCTACAATGAGCAGTTCTTC.

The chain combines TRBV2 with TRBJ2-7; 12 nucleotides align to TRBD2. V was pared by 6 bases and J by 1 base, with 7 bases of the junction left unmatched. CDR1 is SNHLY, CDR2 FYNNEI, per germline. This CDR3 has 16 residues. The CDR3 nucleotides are TGTGCCAGCAGCACGAAGGGACTAGCGGGTTCCTACGAGCAGTACTTC. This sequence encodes CASSTKGLAGSYEQYF.

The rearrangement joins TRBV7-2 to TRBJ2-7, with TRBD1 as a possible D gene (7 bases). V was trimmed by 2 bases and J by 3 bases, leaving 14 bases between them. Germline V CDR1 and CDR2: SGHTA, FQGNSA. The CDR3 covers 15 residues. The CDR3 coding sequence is TGTGCCAGCAGCTTATTCGGAGGGGGCGGCTACGAGCAGTACTTC. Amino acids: CASSLFGGGGYEQYF.

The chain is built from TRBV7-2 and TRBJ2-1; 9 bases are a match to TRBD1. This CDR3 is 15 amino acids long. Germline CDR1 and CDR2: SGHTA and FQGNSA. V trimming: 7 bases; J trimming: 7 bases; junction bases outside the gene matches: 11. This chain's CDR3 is CASKSKGQGPNEQFF. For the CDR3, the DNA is TGTGCCAGCAAATCGAAGGGACAGGGACCAAATGAGCAGTTCTTC.